A selection of T cell receptor beta chains follows, all from one sample in a study of T-cell memory formation after mild COVID-19. TCRdb independently ran MiXCR on the 5' RACE reads; one entry per CDR3 protein. Of about 200,000 distinct CDR3 sequences listed, over 7.5% were seen once; the top ten hold about 3.8%. The specimen sequenced was PBMCs or a T cell subset sorted from them (not recorded which). Every receptor here comes from a man between 18 and 29 years old who had mild COVID-19 (a few samples of this study predate the infection). Cell type and time point are not known. CDR3s include the opening cysteine and the closing phenylalanine or tryptophan. A D gene is named only where the DNA matches it firmly. The listing skips clone size in some rows; elsewhere it reads once, few, many or a size class.

j_call clone_size d_call v_call cdr3_nt cdr3_aa
TRBJ2-5 few . TRBV4-3 TGCGCCAGCAGCCAAGGCAGGGGTGGCGAGACCCAGTACTTC CASSQGRGGETQYF
TRBJ2-6 few . TRBV6-5 TGTGCCAGCACCTCGGGGGGCACTGGGGCCAACGTCCTGACTTTC CASTSGGTGANVLTF
TRBJ2-7 many TRBD1 TRBV7-2 TGTGCCAGCAGCCGAAACAGGGGCCGCTCCTACGAGCAGTACTTC CASSRNRGRSYEQYF
TRBJ1-4 few . TRBV4-2 TGTGCCAGCAGCCAAGTTTCTAATGAAAAACTGTTTTTT CASSQVSNEKLFF
TRBJ1-6 . . TRBV15 TGTGCCACCGCCACGGGGGTCTATAATTCACCCCTCCACTTT CATATGVYNSPLHF
TRBJ1-5 many TRBD1 TRBV9 TGTGCCAGCAGCGTAGAGGTCGACAGGGGAATTCAGCCCCAGCATTTT CASSVEVDRGIQPQHF
TRBJ2-7 . TRBD1 TRBV7-3 TGTGCCAGCAGCTTATCCCGGACAGGGACGGCCCACGAGCAGTACTTC CASSLSRTGTAHEQYF
TRBJ2-5 . . TRBV20-1 TGCAGTGCTAGAGGTTTCGTTGGTTTGGGACAAGAGACCCAGTACTTC CSARGFVGLGQETQYF
TRBJ1-3 . . TRBV9 TGTGCCAGCAGCGTTCAGGGTTATGAAGACACCATATATTTT CASSVQGYEDTIYF
TRBJ2-3 few . TRBV4-3 TGCGCCAGCAGCCAAGATCGGGAAGCGGATAATACGCAGTATTTT CASSQDREADNTQYF
TRBJ1-2 . . TRBV4-1 TGCGCCAGCAGCCCCGCAACCCCCACCCGCTATGGCTACACCTTC CASSPATPTRYGYTF
TRBJ2-1 . TRBD2 TRBV12-3/TRBV12-4 TGTGCCAGCAGAACAAATACCGGGACTAGCGGGGGGCCGGGATTCCGGAGCTCCTACAATGAGCAGTTCTTC CASRTNTGTSGGPGFRSSYNEQFF
TRBJ2-3 many TRBD2 TRBV12-3/TRBV12-4 TGTGCCAGCAGTTCCCAGCGGGGGAGGTTGGATACGCAGTATTTT CASSSQRGRLDTQYF
TRBJ1-5 . . TRBV18 TGTGCCAGCTCCGCGATAGGGGTCTCCCATCAGCCCCAGCATTTT CASSAIGVSHQPQHF
TRBJ2-7 . . TRBV7-8 TGTGCCAGCAGCCCTCAGCAGGGGGGACTTTACGAGCAGTACTTC CASSPQQGGLYEQYF
TRBJ2-3 many TRBD1 TRBV5-1 TGCGCCAGCAGCTCCGGGACAGGGGGCTCAGATACGCAGTATTTT CASSSGTGGSDTQYF
TRBJ2-7 few . TRBV7-2 TGTGCCAGCAGCTTATCTGGGGCGGGCTTCTCCTACGAGCAGTACTTC CASSLSGAGFSYEQYF
TRBJ1-2 few . TRBV5-1 TGCGCCAGCAGCTTGAGGGGCCAGTTCTATGGCTACACCTTC CASSLRGQFYGYTF
TRBJ2-5 . . TRBV28 TGTGCCAGCAGTTTACCTCGAGCAGGGGAGGTGGAGACCCAGTACTTC CASSLPRAGEVETQYF
TRBJ1-1 many . TRBV6-2/TRBV6-3 TGTGCCAGCAGCTTTAGCAAGAACACTGAAGCTTTCTTT CASSFSKNTEAFF
TRBJ2-7 few . TRBV24-1 TGTGCCACCAGCCCCTACTACGAGCAGTACTTC CATSPYYEQYF
TRBJ1-3 few . TRBV6-5 TGTGCCAGCAGTTCAGGGTTGGGAAACACCATATATTTT CASSSGLGNTIYF
TRBJ1-2 . . TRBV7-9 TGTGCCAGCAGCTCCGTGTTGGGGGGCAGCTATGGCTACACCTTC CASSSVLGGSYGYTF
TRBJ2-4 . TRBD2 TRBV28 TGTGCCAGCAGCCGACGGGGACTAGCGGGGGTTTTAGCCAAAAACATTCAGTACTTC CASSRRGLAGVLAKNIQYF
TRBJ2-6 many . TRBV4-2 TGTGCCAGCAGCCAATCCACGGGGGCGGCTGGGGCCAACGTCCTGACTTTC CASSQSTGAAGANVLTF
TRBJ1-1 many . TRBV7-9 TGTGCCAGCAGCTTAGTCGAGGGGATCACTGAAGCTTTCTTT CASSLVEGITEAFF
TRBJ1-2 many . TRBV9 TGTGCCAGCAGCGTAATGGGATCCGGCTACACCTTC CASSVMGSGYTF
TRBJ2-2 many . TRBV6-5 TGTGCCAGCAGTTCTCAGGGGTCCGGGGAGCTGTTTTTT CASSSQGSGELFF